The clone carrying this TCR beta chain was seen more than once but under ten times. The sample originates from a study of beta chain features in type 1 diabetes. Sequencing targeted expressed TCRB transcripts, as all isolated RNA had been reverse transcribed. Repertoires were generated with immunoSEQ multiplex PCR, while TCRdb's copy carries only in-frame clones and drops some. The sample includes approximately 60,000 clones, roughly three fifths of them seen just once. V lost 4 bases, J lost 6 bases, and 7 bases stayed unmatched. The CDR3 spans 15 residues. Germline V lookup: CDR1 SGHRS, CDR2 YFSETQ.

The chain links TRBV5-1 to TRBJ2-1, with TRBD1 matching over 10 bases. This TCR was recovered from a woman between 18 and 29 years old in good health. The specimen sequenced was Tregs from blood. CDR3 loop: CASSLGTGAVNEQFF. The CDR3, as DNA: TGCGCCAGCAGCCTCGGGACAGGGGCCGTCAATGAGCAGTTCTTC.